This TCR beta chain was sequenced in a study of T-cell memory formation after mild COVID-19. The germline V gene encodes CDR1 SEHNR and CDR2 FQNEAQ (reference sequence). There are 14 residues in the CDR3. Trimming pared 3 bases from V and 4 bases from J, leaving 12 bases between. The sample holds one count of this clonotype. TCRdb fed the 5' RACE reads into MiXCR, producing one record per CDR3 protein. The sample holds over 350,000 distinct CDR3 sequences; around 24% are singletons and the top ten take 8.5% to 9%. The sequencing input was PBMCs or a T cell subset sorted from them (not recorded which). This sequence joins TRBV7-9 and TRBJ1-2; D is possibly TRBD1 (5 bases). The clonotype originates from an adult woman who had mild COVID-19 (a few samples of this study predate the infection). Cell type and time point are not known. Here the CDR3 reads CASSFGDVSYGYTF. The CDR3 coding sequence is TGTGCCAGCAGCTTCGGGGACGTTAGCTATGGCTACACCTTC.